The source of this T cell receptor beta chain is a study of OX40 agonist ivuxolimab in advanced cancers. Overall study: Earlier anti-PD-1, anti-PD-L1 or anti-CTLA-4 therapy was permitted; roughly 37% had received some. Findings and limits, study-wide: With doses of 0.1 to 3.0 mg/kg, CD4+ and CD8+ blood T cells had undergone clonal expansion by week 6. Compared with others, partial responders at 0.1-3.0 mg/kg displayed clonal expansion among the lowest.

In germline, CDR1 is MGHRA, CDR2 YSYEKL. The CDR3 spans 13 residues. Unmatched junction bases numbered 1, after V lost 4 bases and J lost 4 bases. With baseline, cycle 4 day 1, and cycle 7 day 1 as timepoints, blood was sampled. Repertoires were generated with immunoSEQ multiplex PCR, while TCRdb's copy carries only in-frame clones and drops some. The profile shows tens of thousands of clones, 85% to 90% of them singletons. A single count supports this clone. Its antigen is currently unknown. The starting material was CD4+ or CD8+ T cells sorted from blood, obtained in a trial of the OX40 agonist ivuxolimab. The clonotype originates from an adult with an advanced solid tumor such as melanoma, head and neck, liver or kidney cancer. The chain joins TRBV4-1 to TRBJ1-1; 9 positions agree with TRBD1. The CDR3 region has the DNA TGCGCCAGCAGCCCGACAGGGGGCACTGAAGCTTTCTTT. Protein sequence: CASSPTGGTEAFF.